Listed below are T cell receptor beta chains from one sample, sequenced in a study of blood T cell repertoires in COVID-19. Measured with immunoSEQ multiplex PCR; TCRdb has only the in-frame clones, and not every one. The data contain 150,000 or so clones, around 89% of them singletons. The sample taken for sequencing was peripheral blood. The receptors shown here come from a middle-aged woman with acute or convalescent COVID-19. CDR3s include the opening cysteine and the closing phenylalanine or tryptophan. D genes are given only for firm matches. Clone sizes are given selectively: once, few, many, or a class where the clone is expanded.

>TRBV5-1|-|TRBJ2-3|-|15
CASSLGTVALDTQYF
TGCGCCAGCAGCTTGGGGACTGTTGCGCTAGATACGCAGTATTTT
>TRBV11-3|-|TRBJ2-3|TRBD2|15
CASSLWEGSTDTQYF
TGTGCCAGCAGCTTGTGGGAGGGCAGCACAGATACGCAGTATTTT
>TRBV28|-|TRBJ2-7|TRBD1|16
CASIPMPGQGAHEQYF
TGTGCCAGCATCCCGATGCCGGGACAGGGGGCTCACGAGCAGTACTTC
>TRBV3-1/TRBV3-2|-|TRBJ2-2|TRBD2|16
CASSRSGSLYTGELFF
TGTGCCAGCAGCCGCAGCGGGAGCTTGTACACCGGGGAGCTGTTTTTT
>TRBV28|-|TRBJ2-2|TRBD1|14
CASMGQGYTGELFF
TGTGCCAGCATGGGACAGGGGTACACCGGGGAGCTGTTTTTT
>TRBV30|-|TRBJ2-1|TRBD1|12
CAWSGDRAEQFF
TGTGCCTGGAGCGGCGACAGGGCTGAGCAGTTCTTC
>TRBV3-1/TRBV3-2|-|TRBJ2-3|-|16
CASSQDWRGLSYTQYF
TGTGCCAGCAGCCAAGATTGGAGGGGGCTCTCCTATACGCAGTATTTT
>TRBV27|-|TRBJ2-3|-|18
CASSPGRTGVHSTDTQYF
TGTGCCAGCAGTCCGGGACGGACGGGGGTCCACTCCACAGATACGCAGTATTTT
>TRBV4-2|-|TRBJ2-2|-|15
CASNLVGASTGELFF
TGTGCCAGCAATCTAGTGGGAGCTTCCACCGGGGAGCTGTTTTTT
>TRBV4-1|once|TRBJ1-2|-|15
CASSQERDPNYGYTF
TGCGCCAGCAGCCAAGAGAGAGATCCTAACTATGGCTACACCTTC
>TRBV30|-|TRBJ2-1|TRBD2|15
CAWEHGLAGDNEQFF
TGTGCCTGGGAGCATGGACTAGCGGGAGACAATGAGCAGTTCTTC
>TRBV5-5|few|TRBJ1-2|-|14
CASSPARANYGYTF
TGTGCCAGCAGCCCCGCGCGGGCCAACTATGGCTACACCTTC
>TRBV5-1|-|TRBJ2-3|TRBD1|17
CASSFSPGQTSTDTQYF
TGCGCCAGCAGCTTTTCCCCGGGACAGACTAGCACAGATACGCAGTATTTT
>TRBV5-1|few|TRBJ2-3|-|15
CASSPTPQGSDTQYF
TGCGCCAGCAGCCCGACCCCACAGGGATCAGATACGCAGTATTTT
>TRBV2|-|TRBJ1-6|TRBD1|13
CASRGQGNSPLHF
TGTGCCAGCAGAGGACAGGGTAATTCACCCCTCCACTTT
>TRBV28|-|TRBJ1-2|-|13
CASRLGGEGGYTF
TGTGCCAGCAGACTAGGGGGTGAAGGAGGCTACACCTTC
>TRBV5-1|-|TRBJ2-1|TRBD2|12
CASSTSGDEQFF
TGCGCCAGCAGCACAAGCGGGGACGAGCAGTTCTTC
>TRBV6-5|-|TRBJ2-3|-|14
CASSFGGEADTQYF
TGTGCCAGCAGTTTCGGAGGGGAGGCAGATACGCAGTATTTT
>TRBV5-6|once|TRBJ2-1|TRBD2|15
CASSLGLAYYNEQFF
TGTGCCAGCAGCTTGGGACTAGCGTATTACAATGAGCAGTTCTTC
>TRBV5-8|-|TRBJ2-3|-|13
CASSLRTSDTQYF
TGTGCCAGCAGCCTTCGAACTTCAGATACGCAGTATTTT
>TRBV6-1|-|TRBJ1-5|-|16
CASSEQGSYSNQPQHF
TGTGCCAGCAGTGAACAGGGGAGTTATAGCAATCAGCCCCAGCATTTT
>TRBV4-1|-|TRBJ2-2|TRBD2|16
CASSPERGGPTGELFF
TGCGCCAGCAGCCCAGAGCGGGGGGGCCCCACCGGGGAGCTGTTTTTT
>TRBV5-1|-|TRBJ2-7|TRBD2|15
CASSLNPSGGYEQYF
TGCGCCAGCAGCTTGAATCCTAGCGGGGGCTACGAGCAGTACTTC
>TRBV7-8|-|TRBJ2-4|-|13
CASSLRLQDIQYF
TGTGCCAGCAGCTTACGCCTGCAGGACATTCAGTACTTC
>TRBV7-9|-|TRBJ2-1|TRBD1|13
CASSQTGIYEQFF
TGTGCCAGCAGCCAGACAGGGATCTATGAGCAGTTCTTC
>TRBV4-1|-|TRBJ2-3|-|17
CASSQGLMPGEGDTQYF
TGCGCCAGCAGCCAAGGGTTAATGCCAGGCGAGGGAGATACGCAGTATTTT
>TRBV19|-|TRBJ1-6|TRBD1|15
CASSVDRVNNSPLHF
TGTGCCAGTAGTGTTGACAGGGTGAATAATTCACCCCTCCACTTT
>TRBV7-3|-|TRBJ2-2|TRBD2|16
CASSLWVAGGTGELFF
TGTGCCAGCAGCTTATGGGTAGCGGGGGGCACCGGGGAGCTGTTTTTT
>TRBV28|once|TRBJ2-2|TRBD2|17
CASSSLWASGGTGELFF
TGTGCCAGCAGTTCCCTATGGGCTAGCGGGGGAACCGGGGAGCTGTTTTTT
>TRBV27|few|TRBJ2-7|TRBD2|14
CASSLSSGAYEQYF
TGTGCCAGCAGTTTATCTAGCGGGGCCTACGAGCAGTACTTC
>TRBV24-1|-|TRBJ2-5|TRBD2|13
CAPSGRALETQYF
TGTGCGCCTAGCGGGAGGGCCTTAGAGACCCAGTACTTC